A single TCR beta chain is shown here with its context. Its antigen is currently unknown. The germline V gene encodes CDR1 SGHRS and CDR2 YFSETQ. The CDR3 runs to 16 residues. V shed 6 bases and J 4 bases; nucleotides not matched to a gene: 8. Blood got drawn at baseline, again on cycle 4 day 1, and then on cycle 7 day 1. This record belongs to a study of OX40 agonist ivuxolimab in advanced cancers. About the research overall: Three patients showed partial responses: one hepatocellular carcinoma and two cutaneous melanoma cases.

General study findings and limits: The study did not work out the antigen specificity of the expanded peripheral T cells.

The table came from immunoSEQ multiplex PCR; TCRdb's copy has only in-frame clones and leaves some out. The table lists 91,000 or so clones, over 75% of them singletons. Sequencing used CD4+ or CD8+ T cells sorted from blood, obtained in a trial of the OX40 agonist ivuxolimab. This clonotype originated in an adult with an advanced solid tumor such as melanoma, head and neck, liver or kidney cancer. The chain links TRBV5-1 to TRBJ2-1, with 12 positions matching TRBD2. The CDR3 loop reads CASKLAGGFIYNEQFF. The CDR3 DNA follows: TGCGCCAGCAAACTAGCGGGAGGCTTTATTTACAATGAGCAGTTCTTC.